The clone carrying this TCR beta chain appeared many times. This specimen belongs to a study of metastatic and nonmetastatic thyroid tumors. Across the study: A comparison of repertoires was made across blood and tumor or nodule tissue from malignant and benign thyroid patients.

In the authors' workflow: A classifier for distant metastasis in papillary thyroid cancer was constructed using CDR3 differences observed across clinicopathological groups. TCRdb used MiXCR to call clones anew from the PCR reads. The V and J calls and clone size are TCRdb's, not the authors'. The table shows tens of thousands of clones, with 17% occurring only once. Patients underwent thyroid surgery, and none had received any treatment before it. Germline V lookup: CDR1 LGHDT, CDR2 YNNKEL (reference sequence). V lost 1 base, J lost 0 bases, and 16 bases lay in between. The CDR3 length is 19 residues.

What was sequenced was tumor tissue. The rearrangement joins TRBV3-1 to TRBJ2-6, with a weak D call TRBD2 (7 bases). This sequence originates from a female donor with papillary thyroid cancer or a benign thyroid nodule (not recorded which). Some clones in this sample may be carry-over from other donors' samples. The CDR3 sequence: CASSQVGGRPLSGANVLTF. CDR3 in DNA: TGTGCCAGCAGCCAAGTGGGGGGGCGTCCTCTCTCTGGGGCCAACGTCCTGACTTTC.